The 28 T cell receptor beta chains below come from one sample, sequenced in a study of T cell responses to AZD1222 COVID-19 vaccine. Sequencing was performed with immunoSEQ multiplex PCR; in TCRdb, only in-frame clones are kept and a portion is missing. The table has about 100,000 clones, over 70% seen once. The sequencing used peripheral blood, collected on day 0 of AZD1222 vaccination. Every receptor here comes from an adult in good health.

This chain joins TRBV18 and TRBJ2-5; the D gene is possibly TRBD2 (5 bases). Germline CDR1 and CDR2: KGHSH and LQKENI. The V end lost 3 bases, the J end lost 2 bases, and 10 bases lay between the germline ends. The CDR3 runs 14 residues. The CDR3 sequence: CASSPSWRQETQYF. The CDR3, as DNA: TGTGCCAGCTCACCGTCGTGGAGGCAAGAGACCCAGTACTTC.

The chain carries TRBV19 and TRBJ1-6, with unresolved D. Germline CDR1 LNHDA, CDR2 SQIVND (reference sequence). Trimming shortened V by 3 bases and J by 6 bases, and 12 bases separated the two germline ends. This CDR3 comprises 15 residues. Written as DNA, the CDR3 is TGTGCCAGTAGTATGAAAAATCGGGTTAATTCACCCCTCCACTTT. As protein: CASSMKNRVNSPLHF.

The chain has TRBV11-2 and TRBJ2-3, with D possibly TRBD1 on 5 matching bases. Trimming took off 1 base at V and 1 base at J, with 12 bases between the two ends. Germline V gives CDR1 SGHAT, CDR2 FQNNGV. The CDR3 runs 16 residues. In DNA form, the CDR3 reads TGTGCCAGCAGCTTAGGGGGCGGATTACGCACAGATACGCAGTATTTT. It encodes CASSLGGGLRTDTQYF.

The gene calls are TRBV18 and TRBJ1-1; a weak D match, TRBD1 (6 bases). The CDR3 has 14 amino acids. Trimming pared 3 bases from V and 0 bases from J, leaving 8 bases between. Germline V gives CDR1 KGHSH, CDR2 LQKENI. The DNA of the CDR3 is TGTGCCAGCTCACCGACAGGCCTGAACACTGAAGCTTTCTTT. It is translated as CASSPTGLNTEAFF. The full variable domain, its missing parts supplied by reference TRBV18 and TRBJ1-1, is NAGVMQNPRHLVRRRGQEARLRCSPMKGHSHVYWYRQLPEEGLKFMVYLQKENIIDESGMPKERFSAEFPKEGPSILRIQQVVRGDSAAYFCASSPTGLNTEAFFGQGTRLTVV.

The rearrangement uses TRBV18 and TRBJ1-1, with 8 bases fitting TRBD1. The germline V gene encodes CDR1 KGHSH and CDR2 LQKENI. V shed 3 bases, J shed 5 bases, and the junction held 8 bases outside the gene matches. This CDR3 region has 15 residues. The CDR3 loop is CASSPPSTGETEAFF. CDR3 bases: TGTGCCAGCTCACCCCCTTCGACAGGGGAGACTGAAGCTTTCTTT.

This sequence joins TRBV19 and TRBJ2-3; 7 nucleotides match TRBD2. From germline, CDR1 is LNHDA and CDR2 SQIVND (reference sequence). The CDR3 consists of 17 residues. V gave up 2 bases and J gave up 8 bases; unmatched junction bases: 16. CDR3 amino acids: CASSIRLAVGAKATQYF. DNA for the CDR3: TGTGCCAGTAGTATACGTCTAGCGGTGGGAGCTAAAGCTACGCAGTATTTT. The full variable domain, in which reference TRBV19 and TRBJ2-3 provide the parts outside the CDR3, is DGGITQSPKYLFRKEGQNVTLSCEQNLNHDAMYWYRQDPGQGLRLIYYSQIVNDFQKGDIAEGYSVSREKKESFPLTVTSAQKNPTAFYLCASSIRLAVGAKATQYFGPGTRLTVL.

This sequence joins TRBV7-8 and TRBJ2-5; D possibly uses TRBD1 or TRBD2 (5 bases each). Germline V CDR1 and CDR2: SGHVS, FQNEAQ. Deletions cut 4 bases from V and 0 bases from J, with 27 bases between. The CDR3 loop spans 20 amino acids. Here the CDR3 DNA reads TGTGCCAGCAGCTCTCCCCGGGACCAGAGCTCCTCTACATACCAAGAGACCCAGTACTTC. Translating gives CASSSPRDQSSSTYQETQYF.

CDR3 sequence (DNA): TGCGCCAGCAGCTTGCTAGGCACCAATGAGCAGTTCTTC. This translates into CASSLLGTNEQFF. The gene calls are TRBV5-1 and TRBJ2-1; D remains unclear. V shed 1 base and J shed 6 bases, with 8 bases lying between them. Per the germline V gene, CDR1 is SGHRS and CDR2 is YFSETQ. This CDR3 has 13 residues.

The chain links TRBV11-2 to TRBJ1-3, with D hard to call. The CDR3 consists of 16 residues. The V gene's germline CDR1 is SGHAT and CDR2 FQNNGV. V was pared by 1 base and J by 0 bases, with 10 bases between. CDR3: CASSLASGLSGNTIYF. For the CDR3, the DNA is TGTGCCAGCAGCTTAGCTTCCGGACTCTCTGGAAACACCATATATTTT.

The chain couples TRBV5-1 to TRBJ2-2, with a possible D match to TRBD2 (5 bases). The germline V gene encodes CDR1 SGHRS and CDR2 YFSETQ. V shed 3 bases and J shed 7 bases, with 13 bases lying between them. The CDR3 consists of 14 residues. CDR3 DNA sequence: TGCGCCAGCAGCTGGGCGCTAGCCGGCGGGGAGCTGTTTTTT. Translated: CASSWALAGGELFF.

The chain combines TRBV4-3 with TRBJ2-1; TRBD2 aligns across 12 bases. Trimming cost V 4 bases and J 8 bases; bases outside gene matches: 6. Germline CDR1 is LGHNA and CDR2 is YSLEER. The CDR3 has 15 amino acids. CDR3 loop: CASSPKLAGGYEQFF. Written as DNA, the CDR3 is TGCGCCAGCAGCCCGAAACTAGCGGGAGGTTATGAGCAGTTCTTC.

This clone occurred a few times. Here the CDR3 reads CASSFMGAPNYGYTF. The CDR3 DNA reads as TGTGCCAGCAGCTTTATGGGGGCCCCAAACTATGGCTACACCTTC. V usage is TRBV7-2 and J usage is TRBJ1-2; D perhaps matches TRBD1 (6 bases). The ends were cut back, 3 bases at V and 2 bases at J, with 13 bases in the middle. Germline V CDR1 and CDR2: SGHTA, FQGNSA. The CDR3 totals 15 residues.

The chain carries TRBV7-2 and TRBJ1-2, with TRBD1 matching 8 bases. There are 17 residues in the CDR3. Germline-derived CDR1 and CDR2 are SGHTA and FQGNSA. V was clipped by 5 bases and J by 2 bases; unmatched bases: 13. The CDR3 coding sequence is TGTGCCAGCAGCCTTTATGACAGGGGTGGGGGAAACTATGGCTACACCTTC. Encoded protein: CASSLYDRGGGNYGYTF.

The chain employs TRBV9 and TRBJ1-2; D is perhaps TRBD1 (6 bases). V lost 4 bases and J lost 0, with 16 bases in between. From germline, CDR1 is SGDLS and CDR2 YYNGEE. This CDR3 is built from 16 residues. The CDR3 DNA is TGTGCCAGCAGCCCGAGACCGGACAGTTCTAACTATGGCTACACCTTC. It specifies CASSPRPDSSNYGYTF.

The chain links TRBV4-3 to TRBJ1-6; D is uncertain. CDR1 and CDR2 (germline): LGHNA, YSLEER. The CDR3 is 14 amino acids. Trimming pared 2 bases from V and 7 bases from J, leaving 9 bases between. The CDR3 DNA follows: TGCGCCAGCAGCCAATTAAGGGTAAATTCACCCCTCCACTTT. It translates to CASSQLRVNSPLHF.

V is TRBV2 and J is TRBJ2-5; a weak D match, TRBD2 (7 bases). The CDR3 covers 15 residues. The V end lost 7 bases, the J end lost 2 bases, and 17 bases lay between the germline ends. Germline lookup yields CDR1 SNHLY and CDR2 FYNNEI. The CDR3 sequence is CASTRREGGQETQYF. The CDR3, as DNA: TGTGCCAGCACCAGGAGGGAGGGGGGACAAGAGACCCAGTACTTC.

The chain joins TRBV6-2 or TRBV6-3 to TRBJ2-7, with a weak D call TRBD1 (6 bases). The ends were cut back, 5 bases at V and 7 bases at J, with 18 bases in the middle. The CDR3 spans 14 residues. Germline CDR1 reads MNHEY; CDR2 reads SVGEGT. CDR3 protein: CASSRTARSLEQYF. CDR3 sequence (DNA): TGTGCCAGCAGTAGGACAGCGCGAAGTTTGGAGCAGTACTTC.

Concerning this clone: A much larger clone lies one base from this, so it may be a read error. The chain recombines TRBV6-2 or TRBV6-3 with TRBJ2-1, with D possibly TRBD1 on 6 matching bases. The germline CDR1 and CDR2 sequences are MNHEY and SVGEGT. The CDR3 extends over 13 amino acids. The V and J ends lost 5 bases and 3 bases respectively, with 8 bases between them. DNA for the CDR3: TGTGCCAGCAGTCTACAGGGCTACAATGAGCAGTTCTTC. Protein sequence: CASSLQGYNEQFF.

This clone was observed a single time. The CDR3 loop reads CASSYLPGQYNEQFF. In nucleotides, the CDR3 is TGTGCCAGCAGTTACCTACCTGGACAGTACAATGAGCAGTTCTTC. V and J are TRBV6-2 or TRBV6-3 and TRBJ2-1, with TRBD1 as a possible D gene (6 bases). V lost 2 bases to trimming and J lost 4 bases, with 12 bases between them. The germline V gene encodes CDR1 MNHEY and CDR2 SVGEGT. The CDR3 totals 15 residues.

V is TRBV7-9 and J is TRBJ1-1; D unclear. CDR1 and CDR2 (germline): SEHNR, FQNEAQ (reference sequence). V dropped 5 bases and J dropped 7 bases, with 20 bases sitting between them. CDR3 length: 15 residues. The CDR3 here is CASSLKRIQGLEAFF. Here the CDR3 DNA reads TGTGCCAGCAGCCTAAAGCGGATCCAAGGTCTTGAAGCTTTCTTT. The variable domain in full, completed from reference TRBV7-9 and TRBJ1-1, reads DTGVSQNPRHKITKRGQNVTFRCDPISEHNRLYWYRQTLGQGPEFLTYFQNEAQLEKSRLLSDRFSAERPKGSFSTLEIQRTEQGDSAMYLCASSLKRIQGLEAFFGQGTRLTVV.

The chain has TRBV10-1 and TRBJ1-3, with D uncertain. V shed 5 bases and J shed 2 bases, with 10 bases lying between them. In germline, CDR1 is WNHNN, CDR2 SYGVQD (reference sequence). This CDR3 is built from 14 residues. CDR3 in DNA: TGCGCCAGCAGTACCGGAGGTACTGGAAACACCATATATTTT. As protein: CASSTGGTGNTIYF.

The chain links TRBV7-4 to TRBJ2-4, with D perhaps matching TRBD1 (6 bases). The CDR3 runs 18 residues. Trimming removed 1 base from V and 0 bases from J, with 16 bases in between. Germline CDR1 is SGHVT and CDR2 is SQSDAQ. CDR3 DNA: TGTGCCAGCAGCTTAGATAGAGGACAGCGGCTAGCCAAAAACATTCAGTACTTC. Translating it yields CASSLDRGQRLAKNIQYF. The whole variable domain, filled in from reference TRBV7-4 and TRBJ2-4, reads GAGVSQSPRYKVAKRGRDVALRCDSISGHVTLYWYRQTLGQGSEVLTYSQSDAQRDKSGRPSGRFSAERPERSVSTLKIQRTEQGDSAVYLCASSLDRGQRLAKNIQYFGAGTRLSVL.

The chain is built from TRBV9 and TRBJ1-2, with 7 bases lining up with TRBD1. CDR3 size: 15 residues. The V gene end was trimmed by 0 bases and the J gene end by 4 bases; junction bases not matched to a gene: 6. Germline-derived CDR1 and CDR2 are SGDLS and YYNGEE. This CDR3 is CASSVGQGPFYGYTF. CDR3 DNA: TGTGCCAGCAGCGTAGGACAGGGTCCGTTCTATGGCTACACCTTC.

The rearrangement joins TRBV10-2 to TRBJ2-1; TRBD2 aligns across 12 bases. CDR1 is WSHSY, CDR2 SAAADI, per germline. V shed 2 bases, J shed 11 bases, and the junction held 7 bases outside the gene matches. The CDR3 extends over 15 amino acids. CDR3 nucleotide sequence: TGCGCCAGCAGTGAGGTGGCTAGCGGGGGGGGACAGCAGTTCTTC. This translates into CASSEVASGGGQQFF.

V is TRBV5-1 and J is TRBJ2-7, with D possibly called TRBD1 or TRBD2 (5 bases each). This CDR3 region has 15 residues. V lost 5 bases and J 1 base, leaving 16 bases between the germline ends. Germline V gives CDR1 SGHRS, CDR2 YFSETQ. This chain's CDR3 is CASRKTRDGSYEQYF. The CDR3 DNA sequence: TGCGCCAGCAGGAAGACACGGGACGGATCCTACGAGCAGTACTTC.

This clone was recorded only once. The chain couples TRBV5-1 to TRBJ2-5; weak D call: TRBD1 (6 bases). V lost 2 bases to trimming and J lost 2 bases, with 7 bases between them. Germline CDR1 and CDR2: SGHRS and YFSETQ. The CDR3 runs 13 residues. The DNA for the CDR3 is TGCGCCAGCAGCTTTACAGGGCAAGAGACCCAGTACTTC. Translated: CASSFTGQETQYF. Drawing the rest from reference TRBV5-1 and TRBJ2-5, the complete variable domain is KAGVTQTPRYLIKTRGQQVTLSCSPISGHRSVSWYQQTPGQGLQFLFEYFSETQRNKGNFPGRFSGRQFSNSRSEMNVSTLELGDSALYLCASSFTGQETQYFGPGTRLLVL.

This clone occurred a few times. This chain connects TRBV4-1 to TRBJ2-7; 11 bases map to TRBD1. The CDR3 has 15 residues. After removal of 3 bases from V and 4 bases from J, the junction contained 5 bases not matched to a gene. In germline, CDR1 is MGHRA, CDR2 YSYEKL. In DNA form, the CDR3 reads TGCGCCAGCAGCCACATGGGACAGGGGGATTACGAGCAGTACTTC. This encodes CASSHMGQGDYEQYF.

This chain links TRBV29-1 with TRBJ2-3; D might be TRBD1 or TRBD2, each matching 5 bases. The CDR3 totals 12 residues. The V end lost 5 bases, the J end lost 1 base, and 7 bases lay between the germline ends. The germline V gene encodes CDR1 SQVTM and CDR2 ANQGSEA. CDR3 nucleotide sequence: TGCAGCGTTAGAGGGGGCACAGATACGCAGTATTTT. Translated, it gives CSVRGGTDTQYF.